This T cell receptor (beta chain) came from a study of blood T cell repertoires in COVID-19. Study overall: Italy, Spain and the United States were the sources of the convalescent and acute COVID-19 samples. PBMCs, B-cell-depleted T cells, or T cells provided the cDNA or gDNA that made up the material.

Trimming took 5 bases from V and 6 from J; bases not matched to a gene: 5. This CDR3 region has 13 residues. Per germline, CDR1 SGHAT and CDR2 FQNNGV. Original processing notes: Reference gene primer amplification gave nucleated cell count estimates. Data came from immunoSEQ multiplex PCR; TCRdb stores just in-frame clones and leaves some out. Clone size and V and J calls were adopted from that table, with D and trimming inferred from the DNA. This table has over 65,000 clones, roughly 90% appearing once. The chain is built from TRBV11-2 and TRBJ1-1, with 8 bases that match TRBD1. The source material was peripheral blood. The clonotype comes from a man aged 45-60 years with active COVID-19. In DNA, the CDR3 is TGTGCCAGCAGCGGGACAGGTAAAGCTGAAGCTTTCTTT. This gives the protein CASSGTGKAEAFF.